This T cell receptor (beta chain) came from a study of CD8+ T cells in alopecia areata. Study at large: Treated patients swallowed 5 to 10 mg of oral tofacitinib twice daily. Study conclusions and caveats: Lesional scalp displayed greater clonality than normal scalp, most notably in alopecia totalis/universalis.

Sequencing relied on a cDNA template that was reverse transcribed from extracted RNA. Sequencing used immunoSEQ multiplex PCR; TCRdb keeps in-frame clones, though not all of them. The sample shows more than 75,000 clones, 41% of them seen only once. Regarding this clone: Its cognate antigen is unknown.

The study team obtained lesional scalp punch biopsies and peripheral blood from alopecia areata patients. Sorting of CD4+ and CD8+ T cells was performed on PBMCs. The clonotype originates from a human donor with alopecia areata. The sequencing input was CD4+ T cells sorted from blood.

For the CDR3, the DNA is TGTGCCAGCAGCGTAGGGCCGGGGAATCAGCCCCAGCATTTT. Translating it yields CASSVGPGNQPQHF. The chain has TRBV9 and TRBJ1-5; D unresolved. V lost 0 bases to trimming and J lost 4 bases, with 8 bases between them. CDR1 and CDR2 (germline): SGDLS, YYNGEE. There are 14 residues in the CDR3.